Below, one T cell receptor beta chain is given with its context. These data belong to a study of blood T cells in healthy people across ages. The use of a sample-barcoded 5' primer and a J-beta primer mix characterized a second PCR of roughly 7 to 12 cycles. TCRdb reprocessed the 5' RACE reads via MiXCR and lists one record per CDR3 protein. This table holds about 640,000 distinct CDR3 sequences, 58% found once. Trimming removed 2 bases from V and 3 bases from J; junction bases left unmatched: 3. Germline loops: CDR1 DFQATT, CDR2 SNEGSKA (reference sequence). The CDR3 is made up of 13 amino acids. The V gene is TRBV20-1, the J gene TRBJ1-2; 7 nucleotides line up with TRBD1. This TCR came from a man aged 60 to 69 in good health. Sample: blood. As DNA, the CDR3 is TGCAGTGCTAGACCTACAGGGGACTATGGCTACACCTTC. Translation gives CSARPTGDYGYTF.